This TCR beta chain was identified in a study of T cell repertoires in cytomegalovirus infection. About the study: Public TCR beta signature analysis indicated the presence of both CMV infection and matching HLA type.

With regard to this clonotype: The antigen remains unidentified.

TCRdb independently ran MiXCR on the reads; one entry per CDR3 protein. This sample has approximately 500,000 distinct CDR3 sequences, with more than 20% found just once. Study-level findings and limits: Cumulative public TCR beta family frequency identified carriers of CMV plus the relevant HLA. CMV-specific TCR beta clonotypes restricted by HLA-C dominated the ex vivo response.

Between the trimmed V and J ends, which lost 6 bases and 3 bases, there was a span of 17 bases. Germline V lookup: CDR1 KGHSH, CDR2 LQKENI. CDR3 length: 15 amino acids. Material for sequencing was PBMCs. The V and J genes are TRBV18 and TRBJ1-2; D is ambiguous. The clonotype comes from a human donor in good health (CMV status not recorded). Some clones in this sample may be carry-over from other donors' samples. As DNA, the CDR3 is TGTGCCAGCTCCCCAGACCGGACCGCCGACTATGGCTACACCTTC. It encodes CASSPDRTADYGYTF.